Below are 22 T cell receptor beta chains sequenced from a single sample in a study of blood T cell repertoires in COVID-19. TCRdb's copy holds only in-frame clones and misses some; the assay was immunoSEQ multiplex PCR. This table holds under 150,000 clones, approximately 84% found once. Sequencing was done on a sample of peripheral blood. These receptor sequences come from a woman at least 80 years old with acute or convalescent COVID-19.

The sample holds one count of this clone. The rearrangement links TRBV5-4 to TRBJ2-1, with a possible D match to TRBD1 (6 bases). The germline V and J ends were trimmed by 4 bases and 3 bases, with 17 bases remaining between them. CDR1 and CDR2 (germline): SGHNT, YYREEE (reference sequence). The CDR3 consists of 16 residues. The CDR3 protein is CASSRNLGQDYNEQFF. CDR3 bases: TGTGCCAGCAGCAGAAATCTGGGACAAGACTACAATGAGCAGTTCTTC.

This clone was seen once. The rearrangement uses TRBV5-4 and TRBJ2-1; 8 bases are a match to TRBD1. The junction had 7 bases not matched to a gene; V was cut back by 0 bases and J by 2 bases. The germline CDR1 and CDR2 sequences are SGHNT and YYREEE (reference sequence). The CDR3 has 17 amino acids. The CDR3 region is CASSLAPGGNAYNEQFF. In DNA form, the CDR3 reads TGTGCCAGCAGCTTGGCTCCAGGGGGCAACGCCTACAATGAGCAGTTCTTC. Full variable domain (remainder filled in from reference TRBV5-4 and TRBJ2-1): ETGVTQSPTHLIKTRGQQVTLRCSSQSGHNTVSWYQQALGQGPQFIFQYYREEENGRGNFPPRFSGLQFPNYSSELNVNALELDDSALYLCASSLAPGGNAYNEQFFGPGTRLTVL.

The rearrangement joins TRBV9 to TRBJ1-2, with 9 bases aligning to TRBD1. This CDR3 is built from 13 residues. Germline lookup yields CDR1 SGDLS and CDR2 YYNGEE. V dropped 5 bases and J dropped 8; count of bases not matched to a gene: 7. The CDR3 here is CASRSRDRVGYTF. CDR3 bases: TGTGCCAGCAGGTCCCGGGACAGGGTCGGCTACACCTTC.

The J gene is TRBJ2-1, the V gene TRBV5-4, with 9 bases matching TRBD2. This CDR3 has 14 amino acids. Germline loops: CDR1 SGHNT, CDR2 YYREEE (reference sequence). J lost 7 bases, V lost 4 bases, and 6 bases had no gene match. CDR3 DNA sequence: TGTGCCAGCAGCCCGTGGGCGGGAGGGAATGAGCAGTTCTTC. Amino acids: CASSPWAGGNEQFF.

This chain links TRBV5-1 with TRBJ2-5; 13 nucleotides line up with TRBD2. Germline CDR1 is SGHRS and CDR2 is YFSETQ. Trimming took 4 bases from V and 0 from J; bases not matched to a gene: 3. The CDR3 spans 16 residues. CDR3 region: CASSAGLAGYQETQYF. The CDR3 nucleotides read TGCGCCAGCAGCGCGGGACTAGCGGGATACCAAGAGACCCAGTACTTC.

The gene calls are TRBV10-2 and TRBJ2-1, with a tentative D call TRBD2 (5 bases). Germline V CDR1 and CDR2: WSHSY, SAAADI. This CDR3 is 14 amino acids long. The V gene lost 6 bases and the J gene lost 2 bases, with 11 bases spanning the gap. CDR3 nucleotide sequence: TGCGCCAGCAGGCCGGACTCCACCTACAATGAGCAGTTCTTC. It is translated as CASRPDSTYNEQFF.

The chain couples TRBV6-6 to TRBJ1-3; D perhaps matches TRBD1 (6 bases). CDR1 is MNHNY and CDR2 is SVGAGI in the germline V gene (reference sequence). The CDR3 loop spans 16 amino acids. Trimming removed 0 bases from V and 4 bases from J, with 13 bases in between. The CDR3 loop is CASSYSSGQGGNTIYF. CDR3 nucleotide sequence: TGTGCCAGCAGTTACTCATCCGGCCAGGGGGGAAACACCATATATTTT.

This chain connects TRBV19 to TRBJ1-4; tentative D call: TRBD1 (6 bases). Trimming removed 3 bases at V and 0 bases at J, with 14 bases between. The CDR3 spans 17 residues. Germline loops: CDR1 LNHDA, CDR2 SQIVND (reference sequence). Written as DNA, the CDR3 is TGTGCCAGTAGTATCCCTTGGGACACATCAACTAATGAAAAACTGTTTTTT. It specifies CASSIPWDTSTNEKLFF.

This clone was seen only once. V is TRBV6-2 or TRBV6-3 and J is TRBJ1-5; TRBD1 agrees at 7 bases. With V trimmed by 3 bases and J by 4 bases, 3 bases remained unmatched. The CDR3 is made up of 14 amino acids. In germline, CDR1 is MNHEY, CDR2 SVGEGT. The DNA of the CDR3 is TGTGCCAGCAGTTATGGGACAGTGAATCAGCCCCAGCATTTT. Amino acids: CASSYGTVNQPQHF.

The chain employs TRBV7-8 and TRBJ1-5; D might be TRBD1 (6 bases). V lost 1 base, J lost 4 bases, and 11 bases lay in between. Germline lookup yields CDR1 SGHVS and CDR2 FQNEAQ. This CDR3 has 15 amino acids. This CDR3 reads CASSLVGGTNQPQHF. CDR3 in DNA: TGTGCCAGCAGCTTAGTGGGGGGGACAAATCAGCCCCAGCATTTT.

The chain links TRBV29-1 to TRBJ1-1; D is undetermined. Germline V gene sequence: CDR1 SQVTM, CDR2 ANQGSEA. Trimming removed 5 bases at V and 3 bases at J, with 16 bases between. The CDR3 is 14 residues long. CDR3 protein: CSVRPTGGYTEAFF. The CDR3 DNA is TGCAGCGTTAGGCCCACTGGCGGATACACTGAAGCTTTCTTT.

The CDR3: CASSDRALDSNYGYTF. The CDR3 DNA reads as TGTGCCAGCTCTGACCGAGCCTTGGACAGTAACTATGGCTACACCTTC. J is TRBJ1-2 and V is TRBV18, with a tentative D call TRBD1 (6 bases). Germline V CDR1 and CDR2: KGHSH, LQKENI. The germline V and J ends were trimmed by 6 bases and 1 base, with 18 bases remaining between them. The CDR3 is made up of 16 amino acids.

The chain couples TRBV5-8 to TRBJ2-5; 7 bases align to TRBD1. Per the germline V gene, CDR1 is SGHTS and CDR2 is YDEGEE. V trimming: 9 bases; J trimming: 5 bases; junction bases outside the gene matches: 7. The CDR3 totals 12 residues. CDR3 region: CATGARGETQYF. In DNA, the CDR3 is TGTGCCACCGGAGCCAGGGGGGAGACCCAGTACTTC.

This chain links TRBV5-1 with TRBJ2-1; tentative D call: TRBD2 (6 bases). Trimming shortened V by 7 bases and J by 7 bases, and 21 bases separated the two germline ends. The CDR3 totals 15 residues. Germline loops: CDR1 SGHRS, CDR2 YFSETQ. The DNA for the CDR3 is TGCGCCAGCCGAGAGGGCGGGACCCCGTTTAATGAGCAGTTCTTC. Residues: CASREGGTPFNEQFF.

V is TRBV7-2 and J is TRBJ1-5, with TRBD1 as a possible D gene (6 bases). V lost 0 bases, J lost 7 bases, and 10 bases lay in between. The CDR3 totals 14 residues. From germline, CDR1 is SGHTA and CDR2 FQGNSA. The CDR3 bases are TGTGCCAGCAGCTTAGCGGGGGCCGGCCAGCCCCAGCATTTT. Amino acids: CASSLAGAGQPQHF.

This clone occurred once. The chain employs TRBV13 and TRBJ2-7; TRBD2 matches 7 bases. V shed 5 bases, J shed 5 bases, and the junction held 15 bases outside the gene matches. The CDR3 runs to 16 residues. From germline, CDR1 is PRHDT and CDR2 FYEKMQ (reference sequence). The CDR3 here is CASSPHGRGSGDEQYF. The CDR3 nucleotides are TGTGCCAGCAGCCCCCATGGGAGAGGGAGCGGGGACGAGCAGTACTTC.

J is TRBJ1-2 and V is TRBV18; D is perhaps TRBD1 (5 bases). CDR1 is KGHSH and CDR2 is LQKENI in the germline V gene. The CDR3 totals 14 residues. With 3 bases removed from V and 8 bases from J, the gap between germline ends came to 16 bases. CDR3 nucleotides: TGTGCCAGCTCACCGGACAACCTGAAAGCGGGCTACACCTTC. Protein: CASSPDNLKAGYTF.

This clone was picked up one time. The J gene is TRBJ2-7, the V gene TRBV27; TRBD2 aligns across 15 bases. The J segment lost 2 bases and the V segment lost 5 bases, leaving 10 bases of the junction unmatched. This CDR3 comprises 18 residues. From germline, CDR1 is MNHEY and CDR2 SMNVEV (reference sequence). CDR3 nucleotides: TGTGCCAGCAGTCTGCGACCGGGACTAGCGGGAGGTACCTACGAGCAGTACTTC. Amino acids: CASSLRPGLAGGTYEQYF.

The rearrangement uses TRBV5-6 and TRBJ2-2, with 7 nucleotides matching TRBD1. The CDR3 length is 16 residues. V trimming: 0 bases; J trimming: 7 bases; junction bases outside the gene matches: 9. Germline CDR1 reads SGHDT; CDR2 reads YYEEEE. The CDR3 DNA sequence: TGTGCCAGCAGCTTGGTACCCACAGGGGTGGACGGGGAGCTGTTTTTT. It encodes CASSLVPTGVDGELFF.

V and J are TRBV6-2 or TRBV6-3 and TRBJ1-1; a possible D gene is TRBD1 (5 bases). The CDR3 has 15 residues. With 4 bases removed from V and 2 bases from J, the gap between germline ends came to 14 bases. Germline loops: CDR1 MNHEY, CDR2 SVGEGT. The CDR3: CASSSRTRLNTEAFF. As DNA, the CDR3 is TGTGCCAGCAGTTCCCGGACAAGATTAAACACTGAAGCTTTCTTT.

The J gene is TRBJ1-2, the V gene TRBV19, with D unclear. The germline CDR1 and CDR2 sequences are LNHDA and SQIVND (reference sequence). The CDR3 sequence is 13 residues long. The germline V and J ends were trimmed by 7 bases and 2 bases, with 11 bases remaining between them. This CDR3 is CASIPRENYGYTF. CDR3 in DNA: TGTGCCAGTATCCCCCGGGAGAACTATGGCTACACCTTC.

The genes are TRBV6-2 or TRBV6-3 and TRBJ2-7; TRBD1 aligns across 7 bases. The V and J ends lost 6 bases and 0 bases, in that order; junction bases with no gene match: 14. This CDR3 spans 17 amino acids. Germline CDR1 reads MNHEY; CDR2 reads SVGEGT. In nucleotides, the CDR3 is TGTGCCAGCAGCCCCGACAGGGCTCTTCTGAGCTCCTACGAGCAGTACTTC. This gives the protein CASSPDRALLSSYEQYF.